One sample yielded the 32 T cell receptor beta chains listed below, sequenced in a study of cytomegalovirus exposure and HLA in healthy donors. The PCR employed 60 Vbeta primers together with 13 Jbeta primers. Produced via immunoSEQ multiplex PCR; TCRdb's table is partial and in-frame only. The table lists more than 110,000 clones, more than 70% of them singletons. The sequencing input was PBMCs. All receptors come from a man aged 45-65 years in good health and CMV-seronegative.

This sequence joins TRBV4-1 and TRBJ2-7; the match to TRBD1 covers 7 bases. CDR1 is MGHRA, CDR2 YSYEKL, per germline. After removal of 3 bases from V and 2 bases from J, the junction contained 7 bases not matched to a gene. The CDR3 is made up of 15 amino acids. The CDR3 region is CASSQPSGGAYEQYF. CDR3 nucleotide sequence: TGCGCCAGCAGCCAGCCCTCAGGGGGAGCCTACGAGCAGTACTTC.

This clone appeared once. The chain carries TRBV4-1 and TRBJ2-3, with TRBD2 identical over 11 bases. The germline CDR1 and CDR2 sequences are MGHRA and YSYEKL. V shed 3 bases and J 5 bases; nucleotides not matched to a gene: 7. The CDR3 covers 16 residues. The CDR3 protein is CASSHPSGGSLDTQYF. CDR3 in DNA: TGCGCCAGCAGCCACCCTAGCGGGGGGAGTCTAGATACGCAGTATTTT.

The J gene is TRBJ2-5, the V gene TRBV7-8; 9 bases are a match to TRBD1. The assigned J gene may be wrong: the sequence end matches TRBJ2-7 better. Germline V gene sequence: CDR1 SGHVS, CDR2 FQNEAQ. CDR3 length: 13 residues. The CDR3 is CASSSTGGYEQYF. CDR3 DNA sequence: TGTGCCAGCAGCTCGACAGGGGGCTACGAGCAGTACTTC.

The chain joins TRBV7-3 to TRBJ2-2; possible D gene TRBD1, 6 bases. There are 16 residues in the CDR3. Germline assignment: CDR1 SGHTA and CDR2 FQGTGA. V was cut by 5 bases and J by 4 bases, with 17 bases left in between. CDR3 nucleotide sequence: TGTGCCAGCAGCATGCCCGGAACAGGGTCCACCGGGGAGCTGTTTTTT. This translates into CASSMPGTGSTGELFF.

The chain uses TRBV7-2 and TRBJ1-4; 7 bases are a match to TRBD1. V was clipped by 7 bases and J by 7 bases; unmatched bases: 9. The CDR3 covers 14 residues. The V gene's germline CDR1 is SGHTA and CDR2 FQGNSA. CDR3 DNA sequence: TGTGCCAGCAAAGAGGGGCAGGGGGTTGAAAAACTGTTTTTT. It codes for CASKEGQGVEKLFF.

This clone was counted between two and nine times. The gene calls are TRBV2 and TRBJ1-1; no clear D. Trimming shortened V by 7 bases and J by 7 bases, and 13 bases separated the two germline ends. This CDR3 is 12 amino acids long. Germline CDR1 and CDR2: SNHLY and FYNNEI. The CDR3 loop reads CASTAVFGEAFF. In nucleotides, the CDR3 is TGTGCCAGCACCGCTGTTTTCGGTGAAGCTTTCTTT.

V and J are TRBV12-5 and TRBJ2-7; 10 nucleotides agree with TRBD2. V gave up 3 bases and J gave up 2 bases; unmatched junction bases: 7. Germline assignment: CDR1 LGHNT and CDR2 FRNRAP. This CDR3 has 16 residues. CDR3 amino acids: CASGFATSGYTYEQYF. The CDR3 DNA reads TGTGCTAGTGGTTTCGCGACTAGCGGGTATACCTACGAGCAGTACTTC.

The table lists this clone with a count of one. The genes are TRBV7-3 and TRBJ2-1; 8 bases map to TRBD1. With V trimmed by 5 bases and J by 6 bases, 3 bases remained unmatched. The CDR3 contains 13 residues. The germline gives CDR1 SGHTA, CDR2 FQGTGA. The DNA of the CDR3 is TGTGCCAGCAGCCCGGGACAGGTCAATGAGCAGTTCTTC. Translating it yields CASSPGQVNEQFF.

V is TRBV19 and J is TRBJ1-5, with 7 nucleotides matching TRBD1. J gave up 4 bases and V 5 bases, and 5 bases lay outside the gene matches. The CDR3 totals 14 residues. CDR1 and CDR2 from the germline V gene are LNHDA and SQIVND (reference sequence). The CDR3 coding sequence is TGTGCCAGTAGTTCCCCAGGGGGAAATCAGCCCCAGCATTTT. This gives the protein CASSSPGGNQPQHF. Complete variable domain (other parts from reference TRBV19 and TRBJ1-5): DGGITQSPKYLFRKEGQNVTLSCEQNLNHDAMYWYRQDPGQGLRLIYYSQIVNDFQKGDIAEGYSVSREKKESFPLTVTSAQKNPTAFYLCASSSPGGNQPQHFGDGTRLSIL.

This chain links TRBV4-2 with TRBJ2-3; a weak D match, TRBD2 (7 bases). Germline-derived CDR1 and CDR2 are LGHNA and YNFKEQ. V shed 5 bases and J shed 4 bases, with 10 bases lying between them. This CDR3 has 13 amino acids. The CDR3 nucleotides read TGTGCCAGCAGCGAGGGGGGGGCAGATACGCAGTATTTT. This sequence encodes CASSEGGADTQYF.

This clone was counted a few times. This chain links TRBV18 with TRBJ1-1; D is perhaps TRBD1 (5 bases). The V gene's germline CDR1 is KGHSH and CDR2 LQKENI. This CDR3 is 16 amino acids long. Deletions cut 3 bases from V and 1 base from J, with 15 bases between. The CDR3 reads CASSPFPLGGNTEAFF. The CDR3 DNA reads TGTGCCAGCTCACCTTTCCCCCTGGGGGGGAACACTGAAGCTTTCTTT.

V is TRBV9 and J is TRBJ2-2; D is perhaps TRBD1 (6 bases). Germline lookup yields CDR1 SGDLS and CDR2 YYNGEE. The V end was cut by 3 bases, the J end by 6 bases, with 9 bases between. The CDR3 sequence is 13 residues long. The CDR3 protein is CASSAGVAGELFF. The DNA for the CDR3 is TGTGCCAGCAGCGCAGGGGTGGCCGGGGAGCTGTTTTTT.

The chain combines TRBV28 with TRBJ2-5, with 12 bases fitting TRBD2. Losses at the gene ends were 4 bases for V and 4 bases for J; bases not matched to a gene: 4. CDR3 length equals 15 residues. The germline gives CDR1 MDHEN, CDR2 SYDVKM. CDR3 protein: CASSSPSGGGETQYF. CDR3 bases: TGTGCCAGCAGTTCCCCTAGCGGGGGGGGAGAGACCCAGTACTTC.

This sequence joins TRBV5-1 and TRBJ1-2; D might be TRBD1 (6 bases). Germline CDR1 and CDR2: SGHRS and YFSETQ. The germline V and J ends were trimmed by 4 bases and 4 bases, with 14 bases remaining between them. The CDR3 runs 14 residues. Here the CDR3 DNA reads TGCGCCAGCAGCCCGGAACAGGGCAGCTATGGCTACACCTTC. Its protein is CASSPEQGSYGYTF.

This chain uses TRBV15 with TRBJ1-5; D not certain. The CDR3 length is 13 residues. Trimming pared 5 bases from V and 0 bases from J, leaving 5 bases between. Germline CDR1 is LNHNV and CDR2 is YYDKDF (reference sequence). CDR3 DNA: TGTGCCACCAGCGCGAATAGCAATCAGCCCCAGCATTTT. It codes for CATSANSNQPQHF.

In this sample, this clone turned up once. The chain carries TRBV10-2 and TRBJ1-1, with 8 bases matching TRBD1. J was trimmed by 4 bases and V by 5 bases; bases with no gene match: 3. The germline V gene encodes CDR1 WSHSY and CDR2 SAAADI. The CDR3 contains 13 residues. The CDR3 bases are TGCGCCAGCAGTTCACAGGGGGGCACTGAAGCTTTCTTT. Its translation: CASSSQGGTEAFF.

The CDR3 protein is CAWSDRLSSYNEQFF. CDR3 in DNA: TGTGCCTGGAGTGATAGACTATCCTCCTACAATGAGCAGTTCTTC. The V call is TRBV30, the J call TRBJ2-1; perhaps TRBD2 as D (5 bases). The germline V gene has CDR1 GTSNPN and CDR2 SVGIG (reference sequence). The CDR3 totals 15 residues. Trimming shortened V by 1 base and J by 0 bases, and 10 bases separated the two germline ends.

CDR3: CATSRDLGTARFF. For the CDR3, the DNA is TGTGCCACCAGCAGAGATCTAGGCACGGCTAGATTCTTT. The chain recombines TRBV15 with TRBJ1-1; D remains unclear. This CDR3 comprises 13 residues. Trimming took off 0 bases at V and 14 bases at J, with 16 bases between the two ends. Germline CDR1 reads LNHNV; CDR2 reads YYDKDF (reference sequence).

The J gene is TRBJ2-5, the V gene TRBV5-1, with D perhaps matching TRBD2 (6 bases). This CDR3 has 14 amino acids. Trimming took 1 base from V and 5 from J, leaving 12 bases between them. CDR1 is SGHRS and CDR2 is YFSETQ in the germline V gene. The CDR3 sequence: CASSLTGRGETQYF. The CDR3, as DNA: TGCGCCAGCAGCTTGACCGGGAGAGGTGAGACCCAGTACTTC.

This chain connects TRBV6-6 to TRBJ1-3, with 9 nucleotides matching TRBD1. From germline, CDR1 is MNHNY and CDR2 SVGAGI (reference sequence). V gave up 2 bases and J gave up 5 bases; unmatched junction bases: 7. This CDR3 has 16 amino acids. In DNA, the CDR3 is TGTGCCAGCAGTTACAATCCGGGACAGGGCCGAAACACCATATATTTT. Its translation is CASSYNPGQGRNTIYF.

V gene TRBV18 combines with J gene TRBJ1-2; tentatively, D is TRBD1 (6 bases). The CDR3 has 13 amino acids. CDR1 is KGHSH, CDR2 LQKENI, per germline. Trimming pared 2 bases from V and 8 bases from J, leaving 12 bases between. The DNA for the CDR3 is TGTGCCAGCTCACCAGACAGGACGGGGGGCTACACCTTC. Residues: CASSPDRTGGYTF.

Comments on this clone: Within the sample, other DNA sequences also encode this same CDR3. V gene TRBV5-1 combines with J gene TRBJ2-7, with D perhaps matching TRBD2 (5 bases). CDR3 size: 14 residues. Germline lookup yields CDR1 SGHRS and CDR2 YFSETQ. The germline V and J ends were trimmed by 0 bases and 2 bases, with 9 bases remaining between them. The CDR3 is CASSLAGGPYEQYF. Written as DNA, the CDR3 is TGCGCCAGCAGCTTGGCCGGAGGCCCCTACGAGCAGTACTTC.

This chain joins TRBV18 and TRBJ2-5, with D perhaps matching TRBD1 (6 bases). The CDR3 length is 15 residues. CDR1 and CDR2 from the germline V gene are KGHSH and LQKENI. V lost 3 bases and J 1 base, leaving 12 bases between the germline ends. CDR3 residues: CASSPAAGAQETQYF. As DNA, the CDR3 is TGTGCCAGCTCACCGGCGGCAGGGGCCCAAGAGACCCAGTACTTC.

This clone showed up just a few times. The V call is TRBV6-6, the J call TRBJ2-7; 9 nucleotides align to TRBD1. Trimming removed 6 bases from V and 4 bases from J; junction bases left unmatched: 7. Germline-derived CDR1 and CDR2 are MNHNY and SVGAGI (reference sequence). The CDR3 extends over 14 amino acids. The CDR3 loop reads CASSPTGGVYEQYF. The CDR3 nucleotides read TGTGCCAGCAGCCCCACAGGGGGCGTTTACGAGCAGTACTTC.

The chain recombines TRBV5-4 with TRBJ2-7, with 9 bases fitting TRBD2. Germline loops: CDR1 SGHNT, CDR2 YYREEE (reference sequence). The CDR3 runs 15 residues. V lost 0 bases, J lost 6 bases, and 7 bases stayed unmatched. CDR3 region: CASSLAPSGISEQYF. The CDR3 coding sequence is TGTGCCAGCAGCTTGGCCCCTAGCGGGATTTCCGAGCAGTACTTC.

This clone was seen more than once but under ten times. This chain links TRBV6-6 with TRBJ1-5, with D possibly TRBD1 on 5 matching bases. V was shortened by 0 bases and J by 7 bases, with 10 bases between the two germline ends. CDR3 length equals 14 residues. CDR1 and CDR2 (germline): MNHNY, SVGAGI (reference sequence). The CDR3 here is CASSYSGEEQPQHF. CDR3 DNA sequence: TGTGCCAGCAGTTACTCAGGGGAGGAACAGCCCCAGCATTTT.

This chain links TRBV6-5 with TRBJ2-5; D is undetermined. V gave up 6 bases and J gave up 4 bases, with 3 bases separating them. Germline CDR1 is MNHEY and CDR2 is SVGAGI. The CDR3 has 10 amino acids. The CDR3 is CASRAETQYF. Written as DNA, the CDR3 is TGTGCCAGCAGAGCAGAGACCCAGTACTTC.

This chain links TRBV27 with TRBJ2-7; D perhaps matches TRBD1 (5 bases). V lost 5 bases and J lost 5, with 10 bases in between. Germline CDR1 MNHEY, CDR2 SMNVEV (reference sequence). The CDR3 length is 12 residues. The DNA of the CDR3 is TGTGCCAGCAGTGGACAAATCCACGAGCAGTACTTC. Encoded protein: CASSGQIHEQYF.

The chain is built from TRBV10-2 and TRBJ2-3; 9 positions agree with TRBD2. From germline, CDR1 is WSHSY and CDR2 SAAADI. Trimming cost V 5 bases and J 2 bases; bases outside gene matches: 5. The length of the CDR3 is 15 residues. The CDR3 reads CASSILAGNTDTQYF. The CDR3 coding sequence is TGCGCCAGCAGTATTCTAGCGGGGAACACAGATACGCAGTATTTT.

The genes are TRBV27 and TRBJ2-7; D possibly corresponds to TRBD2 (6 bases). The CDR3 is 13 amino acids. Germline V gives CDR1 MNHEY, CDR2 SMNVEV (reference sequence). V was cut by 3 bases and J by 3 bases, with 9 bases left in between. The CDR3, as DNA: TGTGCCAGCAGTTTGGGGCGGGGCTACGAGCAGTACTTC. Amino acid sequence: CASSLGRGYEQYF.

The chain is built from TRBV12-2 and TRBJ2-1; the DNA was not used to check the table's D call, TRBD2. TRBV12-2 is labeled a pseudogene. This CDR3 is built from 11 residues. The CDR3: CATAKLREQFF. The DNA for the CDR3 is TGTGCAACCGCGAAGCTACGGGAGCAGTTCTTC.

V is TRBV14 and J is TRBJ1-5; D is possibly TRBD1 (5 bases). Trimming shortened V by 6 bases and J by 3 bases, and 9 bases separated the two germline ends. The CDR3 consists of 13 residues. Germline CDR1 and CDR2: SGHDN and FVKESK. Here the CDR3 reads CASSETANQPQHF. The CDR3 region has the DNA TGTGCCAGCAGTGAGACAGCCAATCAGCCCCAGCATTTT. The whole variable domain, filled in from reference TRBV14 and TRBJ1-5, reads EAGVTQFPSHSVIEKGQTVTLRCDPISGHDNLYWYRRVMGKEIKFLLHFVKESKQDESGMPNNRFLAERTGGTYSTLKVQPAELEDSGVYFCASSETANQPQHFGDGTRLSIL.